This T cell receptor beta chain comes out of a study of a mutant IDH1 vaccine in newly diagnosed glioma. The CDR3 loop spans 13 amino acids. In germline, CDR1 is SGDLS, CDR2 YYNGEE. The ends were cut back, 0 bases at V and 10 bases at J, with 11 bases in the middle. Clones were read by immunoSEQ multiplex PCR, and TCRdb kept only the in-frame ones, dropping some. The sample includes about 36,000 clones, 80% of them seen just once. The time point: week 11, during vaccination. A single vaccine dose contained 300 ug of mutant IDH1 20-mer peptide, and topical imiquimod was used with it. As concerns this clone: Its cognate antigen is unknown.

The source is a woman younger than 45 with glioma. Some clones in this sample may be carry-over from other donors' samples. This specimen consisted of peripheral blood mononuclear cells (PBMCs), obtained from a glioma patient whose treatment included an IDH1 peptide vaccine. V and J are TRBV9 and TRBJ2-1; no firm D call. The CDR3 sequence: CASSVDPRQEQFF. In nucleotides, the CDR3 is TGTGCCAGCAGCGTAGATCCCAGGCAGGAGCAGTTCTTC.